The 10 T cell receptor beta chains below come from one sample, sequenced in a study of neurological immune-mediated disorders. Using its own MiXCR run on the 5' RACE reads, TCRdb lists one record per CDR3 protein. The table shows tens of thousands of distinct CDR3 sequences, with 2.5% to 3% occurring only once. Specimen: PBMCs. The receptors come from a woman in her twenties or thirties with multiple sclerosis.

At least ten counts were recorded for this clonotype. The chain combines TRBV20-1 with TRBJ2-3, with 9 positions matching TRBD2. Germline V gene lookup returns CDR1 DFQATT and CDR2 SNEGSKA (reference sequence). Losses at the gene ends were 8 bases for V and 5 bases for J; bases not matched to a gene: 14. The CDR3 is 15 residues long. The CDR3 DNA follows: TGCAGTACCTTTCTAGCGGGGACCTGGGAAGATACGCAGTATTTT. It codes for CSTFLAGTWEDTQYF.

This clonotype was found many times. The chain links TRBV20-1 to TRBJ1-4; no reliable D call. CDR1 and CDR2 from the germline V gene are DFQATT and SNEGSKA (reference sequence). The V and J ends lost 6 bases and 7 bases respectively, with 9 bases between them. This CDR3 comprises 11 residues. CDR3 sequence reads: CSAPLSEKLFF. CDR3 in DNA: TGCAGTGCCCCCCTGAGTGAAAAACTGTTTTTT.

This clonotype was counted once. This chain uses TRBV11-2 with TRBJ2-7; D is unresolved. Germline values: CDR1 SGHAT, CDR2 FQNNGV. The CDR3 has 11 residues. Trimming stripped 5 bases from V and 4 bases from J, with 6 bases between. This CDR3 is CASSGVYEQYF. The CDR3 bases are TGTGCCAGCAGCGGTGTATACGAGCAGTACTTC.

This clonotype was observed at least ten times. The chain has TRBV29-1 and TRBJ2-1; 7 bases line up with TRBD2. Germline values: CDR1 SQVTM, CDR2 ANQGSEA. This CDR3 comprises 12 residues. V lost 7 bases and J lost 5; bases outside the gene matches: 5. The CDR3 reads CSAVLANNEQFF. In nucleotides, the CDR3 is TGCAGCGCCGTACTAGCGAACAATGAGCAGTTCTTC.

In the case of this clonotype: As the CDR3 is not closed by the conserved phenylalanine or tryptophan, this likely results from a read error. V and J are TRBV20-1 and TRBJ2-3; no clear D. CDR1 DFQATT and CDR2 SNEGSKA come from the germline V gene (reference sequence). V lost 5 bases and J 4 bases, leaving 10 bases between the germline ends. The CDR3 covers 12 residues. CDR3 DNA: TGCAGTGCTTCCAGCTCACCAGATACGCAGTATATT. Encoded protein: CSASSSPDTQYI.

This clonotype occurred many times. The J gene is TRBJ2-2, the V gene TRBV10-2; D is tentatively TRBD1 or TRBD2 (6 bases each). V dropped 0 bases and J dropped 5 bases, with 10 bases sitting between them. CDR1 and CDR2 from the germline V gene are WSHSY and SAAADI. The CDR3 spans 15 residues. CDR3: CASSESGGDTGELFF. The CDR3 region has the DNA TGCGCCAGCAGTGAGTCGGGGGGCGATACCGGGGAGCTGTTTTTT.

This clonotype occurred many times. The chain employs TRBV5-1 and TRBJ2-2, with 10 bases lining up with TRBD2. Germline values: CDR1 SGHRS, CDR2 YFSETQ. The CDR3 totals 18 residues. V shed 3 bases, J shed 3 bases, and the junction held 11 bases outside the gene matches. CDR3 loop: CASSYGLAAPGDTGELFF. As DNA, the CDR3 is TGCGCCAGCAGCTACGGACTAGCGGCCCCCGGGGACACCGGGGAGCTGTTTTTT.

This clonotype was picked up many times. The chain is built from TRBV29-1 and TRBJ1-1, with D hard to call. Germline CDR1 SQVTM, CDR2 ANQGSEA. V shed 8 bases and J shed 6 bases, with 22 bases lying between them. This CDR3 contains 14 residues. CDR3 nucleotides: TGCAGCTCTGCTTCTATAGGTGAGATCGCTGAAGCTTTCTTT. Its translation is CSSASIGEIAEAFF.

The sample holds many counts of this clonotype. The chain employs TRBV5-1 and TRBJ2-1; 7 nucleotides align to TRBD2. V shed 4 bases and J 8 bases; nucleotides not matched to a gene: 6. Germline V gene lookup returns CDR1 SGHRS and CDR2 YFSETQ. The CDR3 is 13 residues long. DNA for the CDR3: TGCGCCAGCAGCCTGGGGGGAGGGGATGAGCAGTTCTTC. Protein sequence: CASSLGGGDEQFF. The entire variable domain, with the rest obtained from reference TRBV5-1 and TRBJ2-1, is as follows: KAGVTQTPRYLIKTRGQQVTLSCSPISGHRSVSWYQQTPGQGLQFLFEYFSETQRNKGNFPGRFSGRQFSNSRSEMNVSTLELGDSALYLCASSLGGGDEQFFGPGTRLTVL.

This clonotype was detected ten times or more. V and J are TRBV4-2 and TRBJ2-2; no definite D call. The CDR3 loop spans 13 amino acids. Germline V gives CDR1 LGHNA, CDR2 YNFKEQ. Trimming shortened V by 3 bases and J by 3 bases, and 5 bases separated the two germline ends. CDR3 loop: CASSQTDTGELFF. The DNA of the CDR3 is TGTGCCAGCAGCCAGACGGACACCGGGGAGCTGTTTTTT.